These T cell receptor beta chains were read from a single sample in a study of Ad26.COV2.S vaccination and SARS-CoV-2 variants. Data came from immunoSEQ multiplex PCR; TCRdb stores just in-frame clones and leaves some out. The sample lists 500,000 or so clones; roughly nine tenths were seen once. This sample comprised peripheral blood, obtained in a trial of Ad26.COV2.S vaccine versus placebo. The receptors derive from a person aged 18-65 years who received the Ad26.COV2.S COVID-19 vaccine or a placebo. Both conserved end residues are part of each CDR3. Fields, in order: CDR3 protein, CDR3 DNA, J gene, V gene, D gene, clone size. A D gene is named only where the DNA matches it firmly. Clone size, where shown, is once, few, many, or a class for clones that have expanded.

CDR3 protein: CASSSRTSGSTDTQYF; CDR3 DNA: TGTGCCAGCAGCTCCAGGACTAGCGGGAGTACAGATACGCAGTATTTT; J gene: TRBJ2-3; V gene: TRBV5-4; D gene: TRBD2; clone size: -
CDR3 protein: CASSPRAQETQYF; CDR3 DNA: TGTGCCAGCTCACCCAGGGCCCAAGAGACCCAGTACTTC; J gene: TRBJ2-5; V gene: TRBV18; D gene: -; clone size: -
CDR3 protein: CASSFQGGIYSGNTIYF; CDR3 DNA: TGTGCCAGCAGCTTTCAGGGTGGGATTTACTCTGGAAACACCATATATTTT; J gene: TRBJ1-3; V gene: TRBV5-8; D gene: -; clone size: -
CDR3 protein: CASSSLKGGQETQYF; CDR3 DNA: TGTGCCAGCAGTTCCCTTAAAGGGGGCCAAGAGACCCAGTACTTC; J gene: TRBJ2-5; V gene: TRBV28; D gene: -; clone size: -
CDR3 protein: CASSDRSGEQPQHF; CDR3 DNA: TGTGCCAGCAGTGACAGGTCAGGGGAGCAGCCCCAGCATTTT; J gene: TRBJ1-5; V gene: TRBV2; D gene: -; clone size: -
CDR3 protein: CASSYSLAGSYNEQFF; CDR3 DNA: TGTGCCAGCAGTTACTCGCTAGCGGGTTCCTACAATGAGCAGTTCTTC; J gene: TRBJ2-1; V gene: TRBV6-5; D gene: TRBD2; clone size: -
CDR3 protein: CASSLRAGISYGYTF; CDR3 DNA: TGTGCCAGCAGCTTGAGGGCAGGGATAAGCTATGGCTACACCTTC; J gene: TRBJ1-2; V gene: TRBV5-4; D gene: -; clone size: -
CDR3 protein: CSGTGRFSTDTQYF; CDR3 DNA: TGCAGCGGCACAGGTCGCTTTAGCACAGATACGCAGTATTTT; J gene: TRBJ2-3; V gene: TRBV29-1; D gene: -; clone size: -
CDR3 protein: CASSFDIERHYGYTF; CDR3 DNA: TGCGCCAGCAGCTTTGATATTGAGAGGCACTATGGCTACACCTTC; J gene: TRBJ1-2; V gene: TRBV5-1; D gene: -; clone size: once
CDR3 protein: CASSPASSYNSPLHF; CDR3 DNA: TGTGCCAGCTCCCCCGCTAGCTCCTATAATTCACCCCTCCACTTT; J gene: TRBJ1-6; V gene: TRBV18; D gene: -; clone size: -
CDR3 protein: CASPGHNTGELFF; CDR3 DNA: TGTGCCAGCCCGGGACATAACACCGGGGAGCTGTTTTTT; J gene: TRBJ2-2; V gene: TRBV5-8; D gene: -; clone size: -
CDR3 protein: CASSPGLTGEGYGYTF; CDR3 DNA: TGTGCCAGCAGCCCCGGGCTCACAGGAGAGGGCTATGGCTACACCTTC; J gene: TRBJ1-2; V gene: TRBV28; D gene: -; clone size: -
CDR3 protein: CASSLGGINQPQHF; CDR3 DNA: TGTGCCAGCAGCTTGGGGGGGATCAATCAGCCCCAGCATTTT; J gene: TRBJ1-5; V gene: TRBV7-9; D gene: -; clone size: -
CDR3 protein: CASSSPGPSYEQYF; CDR3 DNA: TGTGCCAGCAGCTCCCCAGGGCCGTCCTACGAGCAGTACTTC; J gene: TRBJ2-7; V gene: TRBV5-6; D gene: -; clone size: -
CDR3 protein: CASSDDGEKLFF; CDR3 DNA: TGTGCCAGCTCAGATGATGGGGAAAAACTGTTTTTT; J gene: TRBJ1-4; V gene: TRBV18; D gene: -; clone size: once
CDR3 protein: CASSTYRDRGGNYGYTF; CDR3 DNA: TGTGCCAGTAGTACCTACCGGGACAGGGGAGGGAACTATGGCTACACCTTC; J gene: TRBJ1-2; V gene: TRBV19; D gene: TRBD1; clone size: -
CDR3 protein: CASSWDRRMGPQHF; CDR3 DNA: TGTGCCAGCAGCTGGGACAGAAGGATGGGGCCCCAGCATTTT; J gene: TRBJ1-5; V gene: TRBV5-8; D gene: TRBD1; clone size: -
CDR3 protein: CASRRGTVVSETQYF; CDR3 DNA: TGCGCCAGCAGACGGGGGACAGTCGTGTCAGAGACCCAGTACTTC; J gene: TRBJ2-5; V gene: TRBV5-1; D gene: -; clone size: -
CDR3 protein: CASSLTGSGAGPDTQYF; CDR3 DNA: TGTGCCAGCAGCTTAACAGGCTCCGGGGCGGGCCCAGATACGCAGTATTTT; J gene: TRBJ2-3; V gene: TRBV11-3; D gene: -; clone size: -
CDR3 protein: CASSLRQIEQYF; CDR3 DNA: TGTGCCAGCAGCCTCAGACAGATCGAGCAGTACTTC; J gene: TRBJ2-7; V gene: TRBV7-9; D gene: -; clone size: -
CDR3 protein: CASSLGQGANTEAFF; CDR3 DNA: TGTGCCAGCAGCTTGGGACAGGGGGCCAACACTGAAGCTTTCTTT; J gene: TRBJ1-1; V gene: TRBV5-4; D gene: TRBD1; clone size: -
CDR3 protein: CASSPPPRGPLNTEAFF; CDR3 DNA: TGCGCCAGCAGCCCCCCTCCTCGGGGCCCACTGAACACTGAAGCTTTCTTT; J gene: TRBJ1-1; V gene: TRBV5-1; D gene: -; clone size: -
CDR3 protein: CASSGQQGWRSPLHF; CDR3 DNA: TGTGCCAGCAGTGGCCAACAGGGTTGGCGTTCACCCCTCCACTTT; J gene: TRBJ1-6; V gene: TRBV25-1; D gene: -; clone size: -
CDR3 protein: CASSEGVRARRDTIYF; CDR3 DNA: TGTGCCAGCAGTGAAGGCGTCAGGGCTAGGAGAGACACCATATATTTT; J gene: TRBJ1-3; V gene: TRBV6-1; D gene: -; clone size: -
CDR3 protein: CASSYLTGNTIYF; CDR3 DNA: TGTGCCAGCAGTTACCTCACTGGAAACACCATATATTTT; J gene: TRBJ1-3; V gene: TRBV6-2/TRBV6-3; D gene: -; clone size: -
CDR3 protein: CASSAGPGTSGEETQYF; CDR3 DNA: TGTGCCAGTAGTGCGGGACCGGGGACTAGCGGTGAAGAGACCCAGTACTTC; J gene: TRBJ2-5; V gene: TRBV19; D gene: TRBD2; clone size: -
CDR3 protein: CASSDVTGGITEAFF; CDR3 DNA: TGTGCCAGCAGCGACGTCACAGGGGGTATCACTGAAGCTTTCTTT; J gene: TRBJ1-1; V gene: TRBV11-3; D gene: TRBD1; clone size: -
CDR3 protein: CASGVGQPREQYF; CDR3 DNA: TGTGCCAGCGGCGTAGGACAGCCCCGCGAGCAGTACTTC; J gene: TRBJ2-7; V gene: TRBV5-6; D gene: -; clone size: -
CDR3 protein: CASSWGSPSSYEQYF; CDR3 DNA: TGCGCCAGCAGCTGGGGCAGTCCGAGCTCCTACGAGCAGTACTTC; J gene: TRBJ2-7; V gene: TRBV5-1; D gene: -; clone size: -
CDR3 protein: CASRPLDRIYGYTF; CDR3 DNA: TGTGCCAGCAGGCCGCTTGACAGGATTTATGGCTACACCTTC; J gene: TRBJ1-2; V gene: TRBV6-5; D gene: -; clone size: -
CDR3 protein: CASSLSGVGETQYF; CDR3 DNA: TGCGCCAGCAGCTTGTCGGGAGTGGGAGAGACCCAGTACTTC; J gene: TRBJ2-5; V gene: TRBV5-1; D gene: -; clone size: -
CDR3 protein: CASSPGYGEGGYEQYF; CDR3 DNA: TGTGCCAGCAGCCCCGGTTACGGTGAGGGGGGGTACGAGCAGTACTTC; J gene: TRBJ2-7; V gene: TRBV3-1/TRBV3-2; D gene: -; clone size: -
CDR3 protein: CASSLESGRDTQYF; CDR3 DNA: TGTGCCAGCAGCTTAGAGAGCGGGCGGGATACGCAGTATTTT; J gene: TRBJ2-3; V gene: TRBV13; D gene: -; clone size: -
CDR3 protein: CASSFLSGYEQYF; CDR3 DNA: TGTGCCAGCAGCTTCCTTAGCGGTTACGAGCAGTACTTC; J gene: TRBJ2-7; V gene: TRBV5-6; D gene: -; clone size: -
CDR3 protein: CASSPRLAGGPVDEQFF; CDR3 DNA: TGTGCCAGCAGCCCCCGACTAGCGGGAGGGCCTGTCGATGAGCAGTTCTTC; J gene: TRBJ2-1; V gene: TRBV9; D gene: TRBD2; clone size: once
CDR3 protein: CASSIIGKAYNEQFF; CDR3 DNA: TGTGCCAGTAGTATAATTGGAAAAGCCTACAATGAGCAGTTCTTC; J gene: TRBJ2-1; V gene: TRBV19; D gene: -; clone size: once
CDR3 protein: CASSRGVWIVNEQFF; CDR3 DNA: TGTGCCAGCAGCCGCGGGGTCTGGATCGTTAATGAGCAGTTCTTC; J gene: TRBJ2-1; V gene: TRBV6-2/TRBV6-3; D gene: -; clone size: -
CDR3 protein: CASSPGPQETQYF; CDR3 DNA: TGTGCCAGCAGCCCGGGGCCCCAAGAGACCCAGTACTTC; J gene: TRBJ2-5; V gene: TRBV6-2/TRBV6-3; D gene: -; clone size: -
CDR3 protein: CASSSGTGNGYTF; CDR3 DNA: TGTGCCAGCTCATCTGGGACAGGGAATGGCTACACCTTC; J gene: TRBJ1-2; V gene: TRBV18; D gene: TRBD1; clone size: -
CDR3 protein: CASSQPGTVYGYTF; CDR3 DNA: TGCGCCAGCAGCCAGCCCGGGACGGTATATGGCTACACCTTC; J gene: TRBJ1-2; V gene: TRBV4-1; D gene: -; clone size: -
CDR3 protein: CASSRARGGLGTDTQYF; CDR3 DNA: TGTGCCAGTAGTAGGGCACGCGGGGGTTTGGGCACAGATACGCAGTATTTT; J gene: TRBJ2-3; V gene: TRBV19; D gene: TRBD2; clone size: -
CDR3 protein: CASSLGANYGYTF; CDR3 DNA: TGTGCCAGCAGCTTAGGGGCTAACTATGGCTACACCTTC; J gene: TRBJ1-2; V gene: TRBV7-6; D gene: -; clone size: few
CDR3 protein: CASSLLPGLVNEQFF; CDR3 DNA: TGCGCCAGCAGCTTGCTACCGGGACTGGTCAATGAGCAGTTCTTC; J gene: TRBJ2-1; V gene: TRBV5-1; D gene: -; clone size: -
CDR3 protein: CASSFSPGGTEAFF; CDR3 DNA: TGTGCCAGCAGTTTCTCTCCAGGGGGCACTGAAGCTTTCTTT; J gene: TRBJ1-1; V gene: TRBV6-6; D gene: TRBD1; clone size: -
CDR3 protein: CASSLGVGQETYEQYF; CDR3 DNA: TGTGCCAGCAGCTTGGGGGTGGGACAAGAGACCTACGAGCAGTACTTC; J gene: TRBJ2-7; V gene: TRBV5-4; D gene: -; clone size: -
CDR3 protein: CASSLGGPGSYGYTF; CDR3 DNA: TGTGCCAGCAGCTTGGGGGGCCCAGGCTCCTATGGCTACACCTTC; J gene: TRBJ1-2; V gene: TRBV5-5; D gene: -; clone size: once
CDR3 protein: CASSQPAFRGADTQYF; CDR3 DNA: TGCGCCAGCAGCCAGCCCGCCTTTCGAGGGGCAGATACGCAGTATTTT; J gene: TRBJ2-3; V gene: TRBV4-1; D gene: -; clone size: -
CDR3 protein: CASSFNGGWQFF; CDR3 DNA: TGTGCCAGCAGTTTTAACGGGGGATGGCAGTTCTTC; J gene: TRBJ2-1; V gene: TRBV28; D gene: -; clone size: -
CDR3 protein: CASSLTAGDQPQHF; CDR3 DNA: TGTGCCAGCAGCCTTACGGCGGGAGATCAGCCCCAGCATTTT; J gene: TRBJ1-5; V gene: TRBV6-2/TRBV6-3; D gene: -; clone size: -
CDR3 protein: CASRPNRGGVAEAFF; CDR3 DNA: TGTGCCAGCCGACCAAACAGGGGAGGGGTGGCTGAAGCTTTCTTT; J gene: TRBJ1-1; V gene: TRBV6-5; D gene: TRBD1; clone size: once
CDR3 protein: CASSMGYTQYF; CDR3 DNA: TGTGCCAGTAGTATGGGTTATACGCAGTATTTT; J gene: TRBJ2-3; V gene: TRBV19; D gene: -; clone size: -
CDR3 protein: CASSLARTGKDYGGYTF; CDR3 DNA: TGTGCCAGCAGCTTAGCGCGGACAGGGAAGGACTACGGGGGCTACACCTTC; J gene: TRBJ1-2; V gene: TRBV7-9; D gene: TRBD1; clone size: once
CDR3 protein: CAGEAGTRVTGELFF; CDR3 DNA: TGTGCCGGAGAAGCCGGGACTAGGGTCACCGGGGAGCTGTTTTTT; J gene: TRBJ2-2; V gene: TRBV18; D gene: TRBD2; clone size: -
CDR3 protein: CASSPVVSTGVYNEQFF; CDR3 DNA: TGTGCCAGCTCACCGGTGGTATCGACAGGGGTCTACAATGAGCAGTTCTTC; J gene: TRBJ2-1; V gene: TRBV18; D gene: TRBD1; clone size: -
CDR3 protein: CASSSIRGGRRYNEQFF; CDR3 DNA: TGTGCCAGCAGCTCGATCAGGGGCGGACGGCGCTACAATGAGCAGTTCTTC; J gene: TRBJ2-1; V gene: TRBV5-6; D gene: -; clone size: -
CDR3 protein: CASSPPYPGDIKETQYF; CDR3 DNA: TGTGCCAGCTCACCACCCTACCCGGGGGACATTAAAGAGACCCAGTACTTC; J gene: TRBJ2-5; V gene: TRBV18; D gene: -; clone size: -
CDR3 protein: CATSDGTGAGETQYF; CDR3 DNA: TGTGCCACCAGTGATGGGACAGGGGCCGGGGAGACCCAGTACTTC; J gene: TRBJ2-5; V gene: TRBV24-1; D gene: TRBD1; clone size: -